Presented here are 2 T cell receptor beta chains from one specimen sequenced in a study of early T cells in non-severe SARS-CoV-2 infection. Each CDR3 protein is one row after TCRdb ran MiXCR on the 5' RACE reads. The sample consists of some 82,000 distinct CDR3 sequences, around 10% of them appearing once. Sequenced input: whole blood. Receptors were obtained from an adult who was a healthcare worker with PCR-confirmed SARS-CoV-2 infection or an uninfected control (not recorded which).

V and J are TRBV2 and TRBJ1-6, with D hard to call. The CDR3 loop spans 16 amino acids. The V end was cut by 2 bases, the J end by 7 bases, with 15 bases between. Per germline, CDR1 SNHLY and CDR2 FYNNEI. In nucleotides, the CDR3 is TGTGCCAGCAGTGAATGGGCAGCCTCGGACAATTCACCCCTCCACTTT. Protein sequence: CASSEWAASDNSPLHF.

This clonotype was seen only a few times. The V gene is TRBV20-1, the J gene TRBJ1-3; D unclear. Looked up from germline, CDR1 is DFQATT and CDR2 is SNEGSKA (reference sequence). The ends were cut back, 3 bases at V and 2 bases at J, with 8 bases in the middle. The CDR3 is made up of 13 amino acids. The CDR3 sequence: CSASTQAGNTIYF. CDR3 nucleotides: TGCAGTGCTAGTACGCAAGCTGGAAACACCATATATTTT.